The 9 T cell receptor beta chains in this list originate from one sample, sequenced in a study of blood T cell repertoires in COVID-19. The repertoire was sequenced with immunoSEQ multiplex PCR; TCRdb's copy has only in-frame clones and lacks some. This table holds tens of thousands of clones, over 75% found once. The source material was peripheral blood. These receptors were obtained from a human donor with active COVID-19. The donor label of this sample is uncertain.

The chain is built from TRBV28 and TRBJ2-7, with 8 bases matching TRBD1. CDR1 and CDR2 from the germline V gene are MDHEN and SYDVKM. Germline trimming cut 7 bases from V and 6 bases from J; bases unmatched to any gene: 5. The CDR3 runs 12 residues. DNA for the CDR3: TGTGCCAGCACCACGACAGGGGCCGAGCAGTACTTC. It codes for CASTTTGAEQYF.

The chain joins TRBV29-1 to TRBJ2-3; D remains unclear. Germline assignment: CDR1 SQVTM and CDR2 ANQGSEA. The CDR3 covers 13 residues. The V and J ends lost 6 bases and 7 bases respectively, with 17 bases between them. The CDR3 loop reads CSVLPLLQNTQYF. CDR3 sequence (DNA): TGCAGCGTCCTCCCTCTCTTACAAAATACGCAGTATTTT.

The V gene is TRBV13, the J gene TRBJ2-4; 9 bases line up with TRBD1. Germline CDR1 PRHDT, CDR2 FYEKMQ (reference sequence). This CDR3 spans 15 amino acids. Trimming removed 6 bases from V and 4 bases from J; junction bases left unmatched: 7. The CDR3 DNA reads TGTGCCAGCAGTGGACAGGGGAGGCCTAAAAACATTCAGTACTTC. Translation: CASSGQGRPKNIQYF. Based on the CDR3 plus reference TRBV13 and TRBJ2-4, the full variable domain is AAGVIQSPRHLIKEKRETATLKCYPIPRHDTVYWYQQGPGQDPQFLISFYEKMQSDKGSIPDRFSAQQFSDYHSELNMSSLELGDSALYFCASSGQGRPKNIQYFGAGTRLSVL.

The chain employs TRBV28 and TRBJ1-1; 10 positions match TRBD1. This CDR3 is built from 15 residues. The J segment lost 1 base and the V segment lost 2 bases, leaving 1 base of the junction unmatched. CDR1 is MDHEN, CDR2 SYDVKM, per germline. The CDR3 DNA reads as TGTGCCAGCAGTTTAGGACAGGGGGGGAACACTGAAGCTTTCTTT. It specifies CASSLGQGGNTEAFF.

This chain uses TRBV30 with TRBJ1-5, with TRBD1 as a possible D gene (5 bases). Germline V gene sequence: CDR1 GTSNPN, CDR2 SVGIG (reference sequence). V was pared by 5 bases and J by 0 bases, with 14 bases between. The CDR3 extends over 15 amino acids. The CDR3 DNA is TGTGCCTGGGGCCAACGGGGGGTTAGCAATCAGCCCCAGCATTTT. This sequence encodes CAWGQRGVSNQPQHF.

This chain uses TRBV19 with TRBJ2-3; 9 bases are a match to TRBD2. CDR1 and CDR2 (germline): LNHDA, SQIVND (reference sequence). Trimming removed 4 bases from V and 1 base from J; junction bases left unmatched: 9. This CDR3 is built from 17 residues. Here the CDR3 DNA reads TGTGCCAGTAGTACAGACCATAGCGGGAGTGGCACAGATACGCAGTATTTT. It encodes CASSTDHSGSGTDTQYF. Variable domain in full (rest from reference TRBV19 and TRBJ2-3): DGGITQSPKYLFRKEGQNVTLSCEQNLNHDAMYWYRQDPGQGLRLIYYSQIVNDFQKGDIAEGYSVSREKKESFPLTVTSAQKNPTAFYLCASSTDHSGSGTDTQYFGPGTRLTVL.

This clone was found a few times. The chain combines TRBV6-6 with TRBJ1-2; possible D gene TRBD1, 5 bases. V was clipped by 4 bases and J by 7 bases, with 13 bases between them. The CDR3 extends over 13 amino acids. CDR1 and CDR2 (germline): MNHNY, SVGAGI (reference sequence). Here the CDR3 DNA reads TGTGCCAGCAGTTGGGGCCCGCAGAGTGGCTACACCTTC. It encodes CASSWGPQSGYTF.

This chain joins TRBV6-5 and TRBJ1-1; weak D call: TRBD1 (6 bases). Germline V gives CDR1 MNHEY, CDR2 SVGAGI. With 10 bases removed from V and 5 bases from J, the gap between germline ends came to 23 bases. The CDR3 loop spans 15 amino acids. The DNA for the CDR3 is TGTGCCACCGCACAGTGGGGGCTGCGGGGGACTGAAGCTTTCTTT. Amino acid sequence: CATAQWGLRGTEAFF.

Only a few counts were recorded for this clone. This chain uses TRBV6-5 with TRBJ2-7; 9 nucleotides agree with TRBD1. J lost 5 bases, V lost 7 bases, and 9 bases had no gene match. CDR1 and CDR2 from the germline V gene are MNHEY and SVGAGI. This CDR3 has 14 amino acids. In nucleotides, the CDR3 is TGTGCCAGCACCTCCGGGACAGGGCACGACGAGCAGTACTTC. The encoded protein is CASTSGTGHDEQYF.